This T cell receptor (beta chain) derives from a study of CD8 T cells in ankylosing spondylitis. Findings and caveats of the study: Among TCR beta sequences, a motif of fewer than 10 highly homologous variants appeared characteristic of ankylosing spondylitis blood. Reports say disease-linked clones showed up significantly more in matched ankylosing spondylitis synovial fluid.

The V end was cut by 5 bases, the J end by 4 bases, with 14 bases between. The CDR3 is 14 residues long. One entry per CDR3 protein results from TCRdb running MiXCR on the 5' RACE reads. The repertoire holds about 220,000 distinct CDR3 sequences, with just under 7.5% as singletons. This clonotype occurred many times. Its antigen is as yet unknown. The TCR comes from a male donor with ankylosing spondylitis. The chain is built from TRBV12-3 or TRBV12-4 and TRBJ2-5; D remains unclear. The sequenced material came from blood, either unsorted or a sorted T cell fraction (not recorded which). CDR3 residues: CASSPAQVRETQYF. The CDR3 DNA reads as TGTGCCAGCAGTCCTGCCCAGGTTCGAGAGACCCAGTACTTC.